The 27 T cell receptor beta chains below come from one sample, sequenced in a study of T cell responses to AZD1222 COVID-19 vaccine. Here immunoSEQ multiplex PCR was the method, and the copy in TCRdb shows in-frame clones only, minus some. The table has roughly 110,000 clones, around nine tenths seen once. This specimen was peripheral blood, taken on day 0 of AZD1222 vaccination. Source of these receptors: an adult in good health.

The V gene is TRBV6-2 or TRBV6-3, the J gene TRBJ1-4; the D gene is possibly TRBD1 (5 bases). Trimming removed 2 bases at V and 7 bases at J, with 8 bases between. The CDR3 has 13 amino acids. Germline CDR1 MNHEY, CDR2 SVGEGT. CDR3 coding DNA: TGTGCCAGCAGTTACGCTGACAGTGAAAAACTGTTTTTT. It codes for CASSYADSEKLFF.

The sample holds one count of this clone. The CDR3 spells CSGVSGNQPQHF. In nucleotides, the CDR3 is TGTTCCGGGGTTTCGGGCAATCAGCCCCAGCATTTT. The chain combines TRBV6-5 with TRBJ1-5, with D unclear. The CDR3 runs 12 residues. Per germline, CDR1 MNHEY and CDR2 SVGAGI.

The CDR3 reads CASSVMPNTEAFF. The CDR3, as DNA: TGTGCCAGCAGCGTAATGCCGAACACTGAAGCTTTCTTT. The chain has TRBV9 and TRBJ1-1; D ambiguous. The CDR3 runs to 13 residues. Trimming shortened V by 1 base and J by 1 base, and 5 bases separated the two germline ends. Germline CDR1 is SGDLS and CDR2 is YYNGEE.

This chain uses TRBV4-3 with TRBJ2-3, with D possibly being TRBD1 (7 bases). Trimming took 2 bases from V and 2 from J, leaving 14 bases between them. Germline V gives CDR1 LGHNA, CDR2 YSLEER. This CDR3 has 16 amino acids. The CDR3 sequence is CASSQTRQGLTDTQYF. CDR3 bases: TGCGCCAGCAGCCAAACCCGACAGGGACTCACAGATACGCAGTATTTT.

This clone has a single count. The rearrangement uses TRBV18 and TRBJ1-5, with TRBD1 matching 9 bases. Germline V gene sequence: CDR1 KGHSH, CDR2 LQKENI. This CDR3 region has 17 residues. J gave up 0 bases and V 4 bases, and 7 bases lay outside the gene matches. The CDR3 region has the DNA TGTGCCAGCTCACTCAAGGGGACAGGGAATAGCAATCAGCCCCAGCATTTT. The encoded protein is CASSLKGTGNSNQPQHF. Drawing the rest from reference TRBV18 and TRBJ1-5, the complete variable domain is NAGVMQNPRHLVRRRGQEARLRCSPMKGHSHVYWYRQLPEEGLKFMVYLQKENIIDESGMPKERFSAEFPKEGPSILRIQQVVRGDSAAYFCASSLKGTGNSNQPQHFGDGTRLSIL.

The chain carries TRBV7-2 and TRBJ1-4; tentative D call: TRBD1 (5 bases). Between the trimmed V and J ends, which lost 1 base and 5 bases, there was a span of 8 bases. The CDR3 contains 14 residues. Germline V gene lookup returns CDR1 SGHTA and CDR2 FQGNSA. Here the CDR3 DNA reads TGTGCCAGCAGCTTAGGGGGGGGAAATGAAAAACTGTTTTTT. Its protein is CASSLGGGNEKLFF.

This rearrangement joins TRBV29-1 to TRBJ1-1, with D tentatively TRBD1 (6 bases). Germline assignment: CDR1 SQVTM and CDR2 ANQGSEA. With 3 bases removed from V and 5 bases from J, the gap between germline ends came to 16 bases. The CDR3 loop spans 14 amino acids. The DNA for the CDR3 is TGCAGCGTTGATTTTAGAAGGGGGGGAACTGAAGCTTTCTTT. It yields the protein CSVDFRRGGTEAFF.

The chain uses TRBV5-4 and TRBJ2-3, with TRBD1 matching over 11 bases. V gave up 5 bases and J gave up 3 bases; unmatched junction bases: 11. This CDR3 comprises 17 residues. Germline-derived CDR1 and CDR2 are SGHNT and YYREEE (reference sequence). The CDR3 DNA reads TGTGCCAGCAGGTTGTACGGGACAGGGGGAGAGACAGATACGCAGTATTTT. Protein product: CASRLYGTGGETDTQYF.

V gene TRBV12-3 or TRBV12-4 combines with J gene TRBJ2-7; D might be TRBD2 (6 bases). The CDR3 is made up of 13 amino acids. Trimming left V 3 bases short and J 3 bases short, with 9 bases between. The CDR3 reads CASSFVGGYEQYF. In DNA form, the CDR3 reads TGTGCCAGCAGTTTCGTGGGGGGCTACGAGCAGTACTTC.

V and J are TRBV7-7 and TRBJ2-5; 12 bases are a match to TRBD2. The length of the CDR3 is 15 residues. Germline-derived CDR1 and CDR2 are SSHAT and FNYEAQ (reference sequence). V was clipped by 1 base and J by 5 bases; unmatched bases: 2. The CDR3 sequence is CASSLGLAGDETQYF. In nucleotides, the CDR3 is TGTGCCAGCAGCTTAGGACTAGCGGGGGACGAGACCCAGTACTTC. The entire variable domain, with the rest obtained from reference TRBV7-7 and TRBJ2-5, is as follows: GAGVSQSPRYKVTKRGQDVTLRCDPISSHATLYWYQQALGQGPEFLTYFNYEAQPDKSGLPSDRFSAERPEGSISTLTIQRTEQRDSAMYRCASSLGLAGDETQYFGPGTRLLVL.

The chain joins TRBV3-1 (or the pseudogene TRBV3-2) to TRBJ2-2; tentative D call: TRBD1 (6 bases). The germline V gene has CDR1 LGHDT and CDR2 YNNKEL (reference sequence). V dropped 2 bases and J dropped 4 bases, with 8 bases sitting between them. This CDR3 region has 14 residues. CDR3 residues: CASSQQGRTGELFF. CDR3 DNA sequence: TGTGCCAGCAGCCAACAGGGGCGCACCGGGGAGCTGTTTTTT.

The chain employs TRBV7-2 and TRBJ1-6; possible D gene TRBD1, 5 bases. Germline V gene lookup returns CDR1 SGHTA and CDR2 FQGNSA. The CDR3 consists of 14 residues. With 5 bases removed from V and 7 bases from J, the gap between germline ends came to 12 bases. The CDR3 loop reads CASSPGPFNSPLHF. In DNA form, the CDR3 reads TGTGCCAGCAGCCCAGGGCCGTTCAATTCACCCCTCCACTTT.

This chain links TRBV18 with TRBJ1-5; unclear D gene. In germline, CDR1 is KGHSH, CDR2 LQKENI. With 3 bases removed from V and 5 bases from J, the gap between germline ends came to 8 bases. This CDR3 is built from 13 residues. The CDR3 sequence: CASSPTTDQPQHF. The CDR3 DNA reads TGTGCCAGCTCACCGACAACAGATCAGCCCCAGCATTTT.

This clone was observed once. The chain joins TRBV11-3 to TRBJ2-3; D uncertain. V lost 5 bases and J 4 bases, leaving 16 bases between the germline ends. The CDR3 length is 15 residues. Germline V gene lookup returns CDR1 SGHNT and CDR2 YENEEA. The CDR3 region has the DNA TGTGCCAGCAGCCCGGAACTCTCCCTGCCAGATACGCAGTATTTT. Encoded protein: CASSPELSLPDTQYF. The entire variable domain, with the rest obtained from reference TRBV11-3 and TRBJ2-3, is as follows: EAGVVQSPRYKIIEKKQPVAFWCNPISGHNTLYWYLQNLGQGPELLIRYENEEAVDDSQLPKDRFSAERLKGVDSTLKIQPAELGDSAVYLCASSPELSLPDTQYFGPGTRLTVL.

V and J are TRBV6-5 and TRBJ1-6; D not certain. The CDR3 extends over 14 amino acids. V was trimmed by 6 bases and J by 1 base, leaving 7 bases between them. In germline, CDR1 is MNHEY, CDR2 SVGAGI. CDR3 residues: CASRYSSYNSPLHF. In DNA form, the CDR3 reads TGTGCCAGCAGATACAGTTCCTATAATTCACCCCTCCACTTT.

V and J are TRBV7-3 and TRBJ2-2; D is tentatively TRBD1 or TRBD2 (5 bases each). Germline-derived CDR1 and CDR2 are SGHTA and FQGTGA. The CDR3 consists of 15 residues. Trimming took 3 bases from V and 4 from J, leaving 12 bases between them. CDR3 protein: CASSFGFGGTGELFF. CDR3 DNA sequence: TGTGCCAGCAGCTTCGGTTTTGGGGGCACCGGGGAGCTGTTTTTT.

A few counts support this clone. This rearrangement joins TRBV6-1 to TRBJ1-3; D not certain. Germline lookup yields CDR1 MNHNS and CDR2 SASEGT. Trimming cost V 7 bases and J 0 bases, with 10 bases left between them. This CDR3 comprises 14 residues. CDR3: CASKGINSGNTIYF. CDR3 in DNA: TGTGCCAGCAAGGGAATCAACTCTGGAAACACCATATATTTT.

The chain recombines TRBV6-2 or TRBV6-3 with TRBJ1-2; D gene uncertain. The germline CDR1 and CDR2 sequences are MNHEY and SVGEGT. V shed 6 bases and J shed 0 bases, with 11 bases lying between them. CDR3 length: 14 amino acids. CDR3 region: CASSLLPTNYGYTF. In DNA, the CDR3 is TGTGCCAGCAGCCTCCTCCCAACTAACTATGGCTACACCTTC.

The chain carries TRBV6-4 and TRBJ2-1, with 7 bases lining up with TRBD1. Germline assignment: CDR1 MRHNA and CDR2 SNTAGT. J gave up 8 bases and V 0 bases, and 4 bases lay outside the gene matches. CDR3 length equals 14 residues. CDR3 region: CASSDSEGADEQFF. CDR3 nucleotides: TGTGCCAGCAGTGACTCCGAGGGGGCGGATGAGCAGTTCTTC.

This clone was seen only once. The rearrangement joins TRBV11-2 to TRBJ1-6; D is unclear. The V end lost 5 bases, the J end lost 3 bases, and 20 bases lay between the germline ends. Germline values: CDR1 SGHAT, CDR2 FQNNGV. The CDR3 covers 18 residues. The CDR3 loop reads CASSPDASVYLYNSPLHF. The CDR3 nucleotides are TGTGCCAGCAGCCCCGATGCCTCGGTTTACCTCTATAATTCACCCCTCCACTTT.

The rearrangement links TRBV7-9 to TRBJ1-2; no clear D gene. The V end was cut by 1 base, the J end by 8 bases, with 5 bases between. This CDR3 has 11 residues. CDR1 is SEHNR and CDR2 is FQNEAQ in the germline V gene (reference sequence). CDR3 nucleotide sequence: TGTGCCAGCAGCTTAGGTGGCGGCTACACCTTC. This encodes CASSLGGGYTF.

The chain joins TRBV19 to TRBJ1-5, with D possibly being TRBD1 (5 bases). CDR1 LNHDA and CDR2 SQIVND come from the germline V gene (reference sequence). This CDR3 has 15 amino acids. The V end lost 9 bases, the J end lost 1 base, and 16 bases lay between the germline ends. For the CDR3, the DNA is TGTGCCAGCTCTACAGGATCCGGGAGCAATCAGCCCCAGCATTTT. Translated: CASSTGSGSNQPQHF. The full variable domain, its missing parts supplied by reference TRBV19 and TRBJ1-5, is DGGITQSPKYLFRKEGQNVTLSCEQNLNHDAMYWYRQDPGQGLRLIYYSQIVNDFQKGDIAEGYSVSREKKESFPLTVTSAQKNPTAFYLCASSTGSGSNQPQHFGDGTRLSIL.

The chain employs TRBV7-2 and TRBJ2-2; D tentatively reads TRBD1 or TRBD2 (5 bases each). The germline V gene has CDR1 SGHTA and CDR2 FQGNSA. CDR3 length: 14 amino acids. V shed 5 bases and J shed 6 bases, with 13 bases lying between them. The CDR3 loop is CASSGTLASGELFF. CDR3 bases: TGTGCCAGCAGCGGGACCTTGGCGTCCGGGGAGCTGTTTTTT.

J is TRBJ2-1 and V is TRBV24-1; 14 bases are shared with TRBD2. There are 16 residues in the CDR3. Germline CDR1 KGHDR, CDR2 SFDVKD. The junction had 13 bases not matched to a gene; V was cut back by 3 bases and J by 16 bases. The CDR3 region is CATSDPRTSGGNMDFF. CDR3 DNA sequence: TGTGCCACCAGTGATCCCAGGACTAGCGGGGGGAATATGGACTTCTTC.

This clone was found once. CDR3 sequence reads: CASSLGLGPMNTEAFF. In nucleotides, the CDR3 is TGTGCCAGCAGCTTAGGTTTAGGACCAATGAACACTGAAGCTTTCTTT. V gene TRBV7-2 combines with J gene TRBJ1-1; D gene unclear. This CDR3 contains 16 residues. The ends were cut back, 1 base at V and 0 bases at J, with 12 bases in the middle. Germline-derived CDR1 and CDR2 are SGHTA and FQGNSA.

Here the CDR3 reads CASSLIQGVIDTQYF. The CDR3 nucleotides read TGTGCCAGCAGCCTTATACAGGGGGTCATAGATACGCAGTATTTT. The rearrangement joins TRBV7-2 to TRBJ2-3, with 8 nucleotides matching TRBD1. The CDR3 runs 15 residues. Germline V gene data show CDR1 as SGHTA and CDR2 as FQGNSA. The V segment lost 5 bases and the J segment 5 bases; nucleotides outside the gene matches: 9. The complete variable domain, with remaining parts taken from reference TRBV7-2 and TRBJ2-3, reads GAGVSQSPSNKVTEKGKDVELRCDPISGHTALYWYRQSLGQGLEFLIYFQGNSAPDKSGLPSDRFSAERTGGSVSTLTIQRTQQEDSAVYLCASSLIQGVIDTQYFGPGTRLTVL.

V and J are TRBV7-2 and TRBJ2-1; 7 nucleotides align to TRBD2. V shed 5 bases and J 10 bases; nucleotides not matched to a gene: 5. Per germline, CDR1 SGHTA and CDR2 FQGNSA. The CDR3 consists of 12 residues. The CDR3 DNA follows: TGTGCCAGCAGCGCAGGACTAGGAGAGCAGTTCTTC. This encodes CASSAGLGEQFF.